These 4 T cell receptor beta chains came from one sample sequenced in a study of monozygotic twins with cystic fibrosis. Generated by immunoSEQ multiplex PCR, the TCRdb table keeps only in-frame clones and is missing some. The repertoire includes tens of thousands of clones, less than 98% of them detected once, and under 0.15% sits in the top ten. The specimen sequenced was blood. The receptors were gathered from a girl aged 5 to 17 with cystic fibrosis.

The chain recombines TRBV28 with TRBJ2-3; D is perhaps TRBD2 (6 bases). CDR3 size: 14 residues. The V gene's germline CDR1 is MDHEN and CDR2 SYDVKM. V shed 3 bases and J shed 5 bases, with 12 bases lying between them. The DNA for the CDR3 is TGTGCCAGCAGTTTCTCGGGAGCCGGAGATACGCAGTATTTT. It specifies CASSFSGAGDTQYF. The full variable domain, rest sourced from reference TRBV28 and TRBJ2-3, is DVKVTQSSRYLVKRTGEKVFLECVQDMDHENMFWYRQDPGLGLRLIYFSYDVKMKEKGDIPEGYSVSREKKERFSLILESASTNQTSMYLCASSFSGAGDTQYFGPGTRLTVL.

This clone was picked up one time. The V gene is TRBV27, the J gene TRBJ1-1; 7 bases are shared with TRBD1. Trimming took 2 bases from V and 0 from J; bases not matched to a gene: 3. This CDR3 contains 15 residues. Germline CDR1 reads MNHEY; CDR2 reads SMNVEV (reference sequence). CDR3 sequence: CASSLKGALNTEAFF. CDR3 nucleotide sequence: TGTGCCAGCAGTTTAAAGGGGGCTCTGAACACTGAAGCTTTCTTT.

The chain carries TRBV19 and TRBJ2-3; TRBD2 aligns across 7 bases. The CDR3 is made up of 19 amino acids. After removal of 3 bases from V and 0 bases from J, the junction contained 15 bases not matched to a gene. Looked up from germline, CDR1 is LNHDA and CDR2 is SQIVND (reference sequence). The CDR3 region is CASSMRGKRDRSSTDTQYF. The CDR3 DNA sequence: TGTGCCAGTAGTATGAGGGGCAAGCGGGACCGTTCTAGCACAGATACGCAGTATTTT.

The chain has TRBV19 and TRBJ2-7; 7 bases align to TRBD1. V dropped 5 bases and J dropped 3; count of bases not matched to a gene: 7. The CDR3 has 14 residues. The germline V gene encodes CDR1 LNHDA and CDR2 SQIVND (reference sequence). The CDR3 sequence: CASSETQGYYEQYF. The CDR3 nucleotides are TGTGCCAGTAGTGAGACACAGGGGTACTACGAGCAGTACTTC.